A single sample is the source of the 18 T cell receptor beta chains below, sequenced in a study of fetal regulatory T cell absence and autoimmunity. TCRdb keeps only in-frame clones here, not all; method: immunoSEQ multiplex PCR. The sample includes 95,000 or so clones, 55% to 75% of them seen just once. Sequenced: pancreas tissue. The receptors were sampled from a male donor with IPEX syndrome.

The chain uses TRBV6-1 and TRBJ1-1; TRBD1 matches 7 bases. CDR3 length: 13 residues. Germline values: CDR1 MNHNS, CDR2 SASEGT. V shed 7 bases and J 3 bases; nucleotides not matched to a gene: 5. In DNA, the CDR3 is TGTGCCAGCATGAGCAGGGGGTACACTGAAGCTTTCTTT. Residues: CASMSRGYTEAFF.

V and J are TRBV5-1 and TRBJ1-2, with 8 bases matching TRBD1. Germline V gives CDR1 SGHRS, CDR2 YFSETQ. Trimming at V came to 0 bases and at J to 4 bases, leaving 5 bases not matched to a gene. This CDR3 is 15 amino acids long. CDR3 sequence reads: CASSLAAGGAYGYTF. In nucleotides, the CDR3 is TGCGCCAGCAGCTTGGCCGCAGGGGGCGCCTATGGCTACACCTTC.

The CDR3, as DNA: TGTGCCACTACAGGGGGCGCCGAGCAGTACTTC. This sequence encodes CATTGGAEQYF. This sequence joins TRBV6-5 and TRBJ2-7; 9 bases agree with TRBD1. Germline trimming cut 10 bases from V and 6 bases from J; bases unmatched to any gene: 4. Germline V lookup: CDR1 MNHEY, CDR2 SVGAGI. The CDR3 consists of 11 residues.

The chain is built from TRBV6-5 and TRBJ1-2; 10 bases match TRBD1. Germline lookup yields CDR1 MNHEY and CDR2 SVGAGI. Germline trimming cut 2 bases from V and 8 bases from J; bases unmatched to any gene: 2. The CDR3 sequence is 13 residues long. CDR3 DNA: TGTGCCAGCAGTTACGACAGGGGGCAGGGCTACACCTTC. As protein: CASSYDRGQGYTF.

The V call is TRBV11-2, the J call TRBJ2-3, with D tentatively TRBD2 (6 bases). The CDR3 length is 11 residues. V lost 5 bases, J lost 7 bases, and 7 bases lay in between. CDR1 SGHAT and CDR2 FQNNGV come from the germline V gene. CDR3 residues: CASSRGNTQYF. CDR3 nucleotide sequence: TGTGCCAGCAGCCGGGGGAATACGCAGTATTTT.

As concerns this clone: This specimen includes other DNA sequences encoding the same CDR3. The chain uses TRBV18 and TRBJ2-5; D is unresolved. From germline, CDR1 is KGHSH and CDR2 LQKENI. This CDR3 has 12 amino acids. V dropped 3 bases and J dropped 2 bases, with 4 bases sitting between them. For the CDR3, the DNA is TGTGCCAGCTCACCGACACAAGAGACCCAGTACTTC. The encoded protein is CASSPTQETQYF.

This clone was detected only once. This rearrangement joins TRBV5-1 to TRBJ2-7; 9 bases align to TRBD1. V dropped 1 base and J dropped 0; count of bases not matched to a gene: 11. The germline V gene has CDR1 SGHRS and CDR2 YFSETQ. This CDR3 is built from 18 residues. CDR3 in amino acids: CASSLSVAGTGTSYEQYF. The CDR3 DNA is TGCGCCAGCAGCTTGAGTGTAGCCGGGACAGGGACCTCCTACGAGCAGTACTTC.

V usage is TRBV27 and J usage is TRBJ2-3; D possibly corresponds to TRBD2 (6 bases). The length of the CDR3 is 18 residues. V lost 0 bases, J lost 1 base, and 17 bases lay in between. Germline CDR1 and CDR2: MNHEY and SMNVEV (reference sequence). This CDR3 reads CASSLSGGPGRRTDTQYF. CDR3 bases: TGTGCCAGCAGTTTATCGGGGGGTCCGGGAAGGCGCACAGATACGCAGTATTTT.

The rearrangement links TRBV10-3 to TRBJ2-7; no definite D call. Germline V lookup: CDR1 ENHRY, CDR2 SYGVKD. The germline V and J ends were trimmed by 2 bases and 0 bases, with 5 bases remaining between them. The CDR3 loop spans 13 amino acids. CDR3 DNA sequence: TGTGCCATCAGTGAGCTCCCCTCCTACGAGCAGTACTTC. Translation: CAISELPSYEQYF.

This chain links TRBV11-2 with TRBJ2-1; TRBD2 is a possible D gene (5 bases). Germline lookup yields CDR1 SGHAT and CDR2 FQNNGV. This CDR3 is 16 amino acids long. Trimming stripped 5 bases from V and 9 bases from J, with 23 bases between. Here the CDR3 reads CASSRGLASLYGEQFF. CDR3 in DNA: TGTGCCAGCAGCAGAGGACTGGCTAGCTTGTACGGTGAGCAGTTCTTC. The full variable domain, in which reference TRBV11-2 and TRBJ2-1 provide the parts outside the CDR3, is EAGVAQSPRYKIIEKRQSVAFWCNPISGHATLYWYQQILGQGPKLLIQFQNNGVVDDSQLPKDRFSAERLKGVDSTLKIQPAKLEDSAVYLCASSRGLASLYGEQFFGPGTRLTVL.

The CDR3, as DNA: TGTGCCAACCCAGGGACTAGCCGTTCGGGACCCGGGGAGCTGTTTTTT. Its translation: CANPGTSRSGPGELFF. The V gene is TRBV9, the J gene TRBJ2-2, with 9 bases aligning to TRBD2. The CDR3 extends over 16 amino acids. V was clipped by 9 bases and J by 6 bases; unmatched bases: 15. The germline V gene encodes CDR1 SGDLS and CDR2 YYNGEE.

The CDR3 sequence: CAWRTGGPPETQYF. The CDR3 nucleotides are TGTGCCTGGAGAACGGGAGGGCCCCCAGAGACCCAGTACTTC. The genes are TRBV30 and TRBJ2-5; 8 bases line up with TRBD2. CDR1 is GTSNPN and CDR2 is SVGIG in the germline V gene (reference sequence). The CDR3 is 14 residues long. V shed 3 bases and J 4 bases; nucleotides not matched to a gene: 7.

This chain joins TRBV11-2 and TRBJ2-1; TRBD2 aligns across 7 bases. Germline-derived CDR1 and CDR2 are SGHAT and FQNNGV. The CDR3 spans 16 residues. V lost 5 bases and J lost 0; bases outside the gene matches: 7. CDR3 sequence (DNA): TGTGCCAGCAGCCTCGGGACTACCCCCTCCTACAATGAGCAGTTCTTC. This translates into CASSLGTTPSYNEQFF. The full variable domain, rest sourced from reference TRBV11-2 and TRBJ2-1, is EAGVAQSPRYKIIEKRQSVAFWCNPISGHATLYWYQQILGQGPKLLIQFQNNGVVDDSQLPKDRFSAERLKGVDSTLKIQPAKLEDSAVYLCASSLGTTPSYNEQFFGPGTRLTVL.

This chain joins TRBV7-9 and TRBJ1-2, with D unresolved. CDR3 length: 14 residues. CDR1 and CDR2 (germline): SEHNR, FQNEAQ (reference sequence). Trimming removed 3 bases at V and 6 bases at J, with 14 bases between. DNA for the CDR3: TGTGCCAGCAGCTTGTGGCAGCTTCCCGATGGCTACACCTTC. Its protein is CASSLWQLPDGYTF.

V and J are TRBV5-1 and TRBJ1-5; 8 nucleotides agree with TRBD1. The V segment lost 3 bases and the J segment 4 bases; nucleotides outside the gene matches: 6. Per the germline V gene, CDR1 is SGHRS and CDR2 is YFSETQ. This CDR3 is 15 amino acids long. CDR3 sequence: CASSSGTGGNQPQHF. The CDR3 DNA is TGCGCCAGCAGCTCGGGGACAGGAGGAAATCAGCCCCAGCATTTT.

This chain links TRBV6-1 with TRBJ2-7, with D perhaps TRBD1 or TRBD2 (5 bases each). Germline V gene lookup returns CDR1 MNHNS and CDR2 SASEGT. The V and J ends lost 8 bases and 0 bases respectively, with 11 bases between them. The CDR3 consists of 13 residues. CDR3 in amino acids: CASGTRSSYEQYF. The CDR3 bases are TGTGCCAGCGGGACCCGGAGCTCCTACGAGCAGTACTTC.

The V and J genes are TRBV12-5 and TRBJ1-4; TRBD1 matches at 9 bases. This CDR3 has 19 amino acids. Trimming at V came to 3 bases and at J to 3 bases, leaving 14 bases not matched to a gene. The germline gives CDR1 LGHNT, CDR2 FRNRAP. The CDR3 reads CASGFLIPGQGLANEKLFF. The CDR3 DNA sequence: TGTGCTAGTGGTTTTCTTATTCCGGGACAGGGATTAGCTAATGAAAAACTGTTTTTT.

The V gene is TRBV25-1, the J gene TRBJ2-3; 7 bases are a match to TRBD1. The CDR3 runs to 15 residues. The trim removed 6 bases at V and 2 bases at J, leaving 8 bases unmatched. Germline values: CDR1 MGHDK, CDR2 SYGVNS. CDR3 sequence (DNA): TGTGCCAGCAGAAGAGTTGGGACAGACACAGATACGCAGTATTTT. Translated: CASRRVGTDTDTQYF.